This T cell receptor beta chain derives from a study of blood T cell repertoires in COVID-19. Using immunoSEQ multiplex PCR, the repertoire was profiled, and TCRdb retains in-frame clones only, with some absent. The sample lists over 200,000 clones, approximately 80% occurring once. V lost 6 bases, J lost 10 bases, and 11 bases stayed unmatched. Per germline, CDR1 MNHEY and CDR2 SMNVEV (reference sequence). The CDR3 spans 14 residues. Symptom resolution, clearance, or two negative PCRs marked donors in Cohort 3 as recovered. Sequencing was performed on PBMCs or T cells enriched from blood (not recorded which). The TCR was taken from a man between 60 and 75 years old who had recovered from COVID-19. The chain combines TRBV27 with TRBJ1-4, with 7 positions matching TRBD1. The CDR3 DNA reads TGTGCCAGCAGCTCCCGACAGGGACGGGGAAAACTGTTTTTT. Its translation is CASSSRQGRGKLFF.